This note documents a single TCR beta chain sequence. The sample comes from a study of cytomegalovirus exposure and HLA in healthy donors. PCR amplification relied on 60 Vbeta primers (plus 13 Jbeta primers). Some clones are missing from TCRdb's copy, which holds only in-frame ones; the method was immunoSEQ multiplex PCR. The table has roughly 100,000 clones, approximately 81% seen once; the top ten hold around 1.3%. The TCR was taken from a young man in good health and CMV-seronegative. Sequenced: PBMCs.

This chain's CDR3 is CASSQPGVQGGADGYTF. For the CDR3, the DNA is TGTGCCAGCAGCCAGCCCGGGGTGCAAGGGGGAGCTGATGGCTACACCTTC. The rearrangement uses TRBV4-2 and TRBJ1-2, with D possibly being TRBD1 (6 bases). The germline V and J ends were trimmed by 3 bases and 6 bases, with 23 bases remaining between them. This CDR3 region has 17 residues. Germline V gives CDR1 LGHNA, CDR2 YNFKEQ.